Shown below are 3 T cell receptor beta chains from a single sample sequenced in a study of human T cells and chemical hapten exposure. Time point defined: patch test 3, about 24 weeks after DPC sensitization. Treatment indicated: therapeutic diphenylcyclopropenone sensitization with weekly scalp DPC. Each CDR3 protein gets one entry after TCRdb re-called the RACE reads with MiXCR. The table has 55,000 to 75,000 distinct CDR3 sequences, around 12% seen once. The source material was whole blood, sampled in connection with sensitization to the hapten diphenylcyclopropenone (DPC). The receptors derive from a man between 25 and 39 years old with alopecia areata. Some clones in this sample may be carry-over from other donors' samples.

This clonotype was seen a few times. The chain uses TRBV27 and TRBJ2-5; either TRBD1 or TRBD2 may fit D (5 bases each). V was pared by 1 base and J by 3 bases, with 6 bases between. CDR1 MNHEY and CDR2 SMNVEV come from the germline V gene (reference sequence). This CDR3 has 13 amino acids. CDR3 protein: CASSLLGEETQYF. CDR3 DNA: TGTGCCAGCAGTTTATTGGGGGAAGAGACCCAGTACTTC.

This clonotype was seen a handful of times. Here the CDR3 reads CATSDLASGQETQYF. Written as DNA, the CDR3 is TGTGCCACCAGTGATTTGGCTAGCGGGCAAGAGACCCAGTACTTC. The V gene is TRBV24-1, the J gene TRBJ2-5; 8 nucleotides align to TRBD2. The CDR3 is 15 amino acids. CDR1 is KGHDR and CDR2 is SFDVKD in the germline V gene. J was trimmed by 2 bases and V by 0 bases; bases with no gene match: 1.

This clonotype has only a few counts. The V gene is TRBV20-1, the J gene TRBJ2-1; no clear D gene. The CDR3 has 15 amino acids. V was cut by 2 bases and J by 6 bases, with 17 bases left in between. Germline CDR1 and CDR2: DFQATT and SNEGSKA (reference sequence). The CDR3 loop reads CSARKSSRASNEQFF. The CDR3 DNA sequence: TGCAGTGCTAGAAAGTCGAGTAGGGCCTCCAATGAGCAGTTCTTC.